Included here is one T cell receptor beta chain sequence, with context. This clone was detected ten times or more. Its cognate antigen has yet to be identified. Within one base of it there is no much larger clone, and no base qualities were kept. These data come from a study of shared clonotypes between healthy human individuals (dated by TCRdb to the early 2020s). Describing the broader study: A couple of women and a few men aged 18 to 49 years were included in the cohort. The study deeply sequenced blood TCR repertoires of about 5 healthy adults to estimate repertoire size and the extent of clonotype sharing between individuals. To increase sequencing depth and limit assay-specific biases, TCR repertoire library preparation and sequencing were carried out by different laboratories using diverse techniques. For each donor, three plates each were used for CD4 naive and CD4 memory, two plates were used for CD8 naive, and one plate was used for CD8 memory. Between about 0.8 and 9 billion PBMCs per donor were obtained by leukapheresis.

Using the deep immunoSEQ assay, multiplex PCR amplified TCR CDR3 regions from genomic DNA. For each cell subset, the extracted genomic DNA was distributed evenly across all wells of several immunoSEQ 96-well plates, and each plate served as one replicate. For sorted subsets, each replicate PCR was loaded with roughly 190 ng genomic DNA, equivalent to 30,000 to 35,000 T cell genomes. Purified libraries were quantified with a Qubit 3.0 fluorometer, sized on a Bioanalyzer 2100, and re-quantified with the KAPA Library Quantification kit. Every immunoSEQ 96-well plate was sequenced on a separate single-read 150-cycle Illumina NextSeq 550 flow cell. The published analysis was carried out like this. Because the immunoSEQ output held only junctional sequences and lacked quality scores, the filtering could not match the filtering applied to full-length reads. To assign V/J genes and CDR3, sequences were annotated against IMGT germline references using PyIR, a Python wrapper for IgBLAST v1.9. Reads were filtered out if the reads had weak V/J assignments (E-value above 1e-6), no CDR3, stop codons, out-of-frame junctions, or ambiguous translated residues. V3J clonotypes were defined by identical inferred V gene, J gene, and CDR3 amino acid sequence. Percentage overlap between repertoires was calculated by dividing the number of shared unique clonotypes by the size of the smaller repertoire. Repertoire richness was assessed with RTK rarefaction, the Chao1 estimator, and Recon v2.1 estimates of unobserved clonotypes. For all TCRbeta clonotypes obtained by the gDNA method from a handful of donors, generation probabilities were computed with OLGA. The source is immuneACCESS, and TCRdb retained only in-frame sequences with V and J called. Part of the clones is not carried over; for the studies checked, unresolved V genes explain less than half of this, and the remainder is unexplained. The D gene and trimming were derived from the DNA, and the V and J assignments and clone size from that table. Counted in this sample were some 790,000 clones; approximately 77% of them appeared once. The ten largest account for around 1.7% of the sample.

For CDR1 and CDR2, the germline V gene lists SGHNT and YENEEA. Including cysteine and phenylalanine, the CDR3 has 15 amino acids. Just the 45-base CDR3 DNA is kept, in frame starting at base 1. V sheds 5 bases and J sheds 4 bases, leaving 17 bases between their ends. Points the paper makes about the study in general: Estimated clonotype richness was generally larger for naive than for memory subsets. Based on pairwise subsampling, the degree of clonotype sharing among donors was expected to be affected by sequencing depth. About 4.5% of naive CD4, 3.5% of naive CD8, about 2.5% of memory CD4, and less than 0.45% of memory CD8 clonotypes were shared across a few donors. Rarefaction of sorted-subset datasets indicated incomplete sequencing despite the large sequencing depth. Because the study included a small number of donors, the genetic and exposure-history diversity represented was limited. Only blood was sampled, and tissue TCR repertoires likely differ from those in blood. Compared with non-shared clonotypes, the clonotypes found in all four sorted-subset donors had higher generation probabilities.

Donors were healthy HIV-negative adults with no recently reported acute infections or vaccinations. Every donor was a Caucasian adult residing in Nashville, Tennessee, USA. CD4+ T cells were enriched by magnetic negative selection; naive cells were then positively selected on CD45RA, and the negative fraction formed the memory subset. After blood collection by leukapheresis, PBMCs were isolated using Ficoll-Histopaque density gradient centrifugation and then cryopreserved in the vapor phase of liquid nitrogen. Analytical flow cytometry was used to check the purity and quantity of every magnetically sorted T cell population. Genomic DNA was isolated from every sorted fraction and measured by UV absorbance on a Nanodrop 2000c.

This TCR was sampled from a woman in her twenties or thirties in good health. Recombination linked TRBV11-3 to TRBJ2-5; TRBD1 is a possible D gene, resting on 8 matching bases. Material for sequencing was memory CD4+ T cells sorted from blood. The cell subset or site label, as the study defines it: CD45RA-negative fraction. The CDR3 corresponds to CASSRQTGEGETQYF. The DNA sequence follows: TGTGCCAGCAGCCGACAGACAGGGGAGGGAGAGACCCAGTACTTC.